These 25 T cell receptor beta chains share one sample of origin, sequenced in a study of cytomegalovirus exposure and HLA in healthy donors. Assay used: immunoSEQ multiplex PCR; TCRdb lists only in-frame clones, some missing. The sample contains roughly 250,000 clones, around nine tenths of which appear only once. Sequencing was performed on PBMCs. The receptors shown here come from a man younger than 35 in good health and CMV-seronegative.

J is TRBJ2-7 and V is TRBV7-9; maybe TRBD2 (6 bases). This CDR3 spans 16 amino acids. Germline values: CDR1 SEHNR, CDR2 FQNEAQ (reference sequence). Trimming took off 1 base at V and 3 bases at J, with 16 bases between the two ends. The CDR3 DNA reads as TGTGCCAGCAGCTTAGATCGGGGAGGCTTTCTCTACGAGCAGTACTTC. This encodes CASSLDRGGFLYEQYF.

Turning to this clone: One end of the junction fails to match germline, which may point to a read error. The V call is TRBV19, the J call TRBJ1-2; D ambiguous. Germline loops: CDR1 LNHDA, CDR2 SQIVND (reference sequence). The CDR3 totals 13 residues. In DNA, the CDR3 is TGTGCCAGTACTGTCAGAAATAACCATGGCTACACCTTC. Translation: CASTVRNNHGYTF.

The chain has TRBV29-1 and TRBJ2-3; 14 bases are a match to TRBD2. Germline V gene lookup returns CDR1 SQVTM and CDR2 ANQGSEA. The CDR3 contains 17 residues. V lost 7 bases to trimming and J lost 0 bases; unmatched junction nucleotides: 9. CDR3: CSGHPGLAGASTDTQYF. The DNA for the CDR3 is TGCAGCGGGCACCCGGGACTAGCGGGGGCTAGCACAGATACGCAGTATTTT.

The J gene is TRBJ1-1, the V gene TRBV11-2, with D possibly being TRBD1 (6 bases). Trimming shortened V by 5 bases and J by 4 bases, and 11 bases separated the two germline ends. The V gene's germline CDR1 is SGHAT and CDR2 FQNNGV. The CDR3 loop spans 13 amino acids. CDR3 residues: CASSTGRGTEAFF. DNA of the CDR3: TGTGCCAGCAGCACAGGCAGGGGCACTGAAGCTTTCTTT. Together with reference TRBV11-2 and TRBJ1-1, the CDR3 gives the full variable domain: EAGVAQSPRYKIIEKRQSVAFWCNPISGHATLYWYQQILGQGPKLLIQFQNNGVVDDSQLPKDRFSAERLKGVDSTLKIQPAKLEDSAVYLCASSTGRGTEAFFGQGTRLTVV.

The rearrangement joins TRBV12-5 to TRBJ2-5, with 10 bases matching TRBD2. This CDR3 spans 16 amino acids. Germline V lookup: CDR1 LGHNT, CDR2 FRNRAP. The V segment lost 6 bases and the J segment 2 bases; nucleotides outside the gene matches: 9. For the CDR3, the DNA is TGTGCTAGTGGCCAAAATAGCGGGGGGATTCAAGAGACCCAGTACTTC. It yields the protein CASGQNSGGIQETQYF.

The rearrangement uses TRBV27 and TRBJ1-1; D unresolved. Germline V CDR1 and CDR2: MNHEY, SMNVEV (reference sequence). V was shortened by 3 bases and J by 5 bases, with 10 bases between the two germline ends. This CDR3 has 13 residues. The CDR3 region is CASSFSGGTEAFF. In DNA form, the CDR3 reads TGTGCCAGCAGTTTCTCGGGAGGTACTGAAGCTTTCTTT.

The chain joins TRBV5-6 to TRBJ2-7; weak D call: TRBD1 (6 bases). Germline V gene sequence: CDR1 SGHDT, CDR2 YYEEEE. This CDR3 has 12 residues. The germline V and J ends were trimmed by 5 bases and 7 bases, with 13 bases remaining between them. DNA of the CDR3: TGTGCCAGCAGAGGACAGCCTGGGGAGCAGTACTTC. Its protein is CASRGQPGEQYF.

The J gene is TRBJ2-1, the V gene TRBV27, with TRBD2 matching over 11 bases. The germline V gene encodes CDR1 MNHEY and CDR2 SMNVEV (reference sequence). With V trimmed by 8 bases and J by 5 bases, 5 bases remained unmatched. The CDR3 has 14 amino acids. The CDR3 DNA reads TGTGCCAGCCGTCTAGCGGGGGGAAACAATGAGCAGTTCTTC. Amino acid sequence: CASRLAGGNNEQFF.

The chain recombines TRBV4-2 with TRBJ2-7; a weak D match, TRBD1 (5 bases). The germline gives CDR1 LGHNA, CDR2 YNFKEQ. CDR3 size: 16 residues. Trimming removed 0 bases from V and 9 bases from J, with 21 bases in between. In nucleotides, the CDR3 is TGTGCCAGCAGCCAAGATCTCGGAACAGGATATCGACGGCAGTACTTC. The encoded protein is CASSQDLGTGYRRQYF.

This sequence joins TRBV19 and TRBJ2-6, with D possibly matching TRBD1 (6 bases). This CDR3 spans 18 amino acids. The germline gives CDR1 LNHDA, CDR2 SQIVND (reference sequence). The germline V and J ends were trimmed by 8 bases and 4 bases, with 24 bases remaining between them. In nucleotides, the CDR3 is TGTGCCAGTTGGGGGCAGCTAGACCCACCGATCGGGGCCAACGTCCTGACTTTC. This translates into CASWGQLDPPIGANVLTF.

J is TRBJ2-7 and V is TRBV7-9; D is undetermined. The CDR3 totals 13 residues. CDR1 is SEHNR and CDR2 is FQNEAQ in the germline V gene (reference sequence). V dropped 1 base and J dropped 12 bases, with 16 bases sitting between them. CDR3 sequence: CASSLEGISRGYF. The CDR3 nucleotides read TGTGCCAGCAGCTTAGAAGGTATTAGCCGTGGGTACTTC. The full variable domain, its missing parts supplied by reference TRBV7-9 and TRBJ2-7, is DTGVSQNPRHKITKRGQNVTFRCDPISEHNRLYWYRQTLGQGPEFLTYFQNEAQLEKSRLLSDRFSAERPKGSFSTLEIQRTEQGDSAMYLCASSLEGISRGYFGPGTRLTVT.

The CDR3 sequence: CASSLVPRANTEAFF. In DNA, the CDR3 is TGTGCCAGCAGCTTAGTGCCCAGGGCGAACACTGAAGCTTTCTTT. The V and J genes are TRBV7-9 and TRBJ1-1; maybe TRBD1 (5 bases). The V gene's germline CDR1 is SEHNR and CDR2 FQNEAQ (reference sequence). Trimming stripped 1 base from V and 1 base from J, with 10 bases between. The CDR3 covers 15 residues.

This clone came up many times. This rearrangement joins TRBV25-1 to TRBJ1-2; 7 bases match TRBD1. CDR1 is MGHDK, CDR2 SYGVNS, per germline. This CDR3 comprises 14 residues. V lost 7 bases and J lost 7; bases outside the gene matches: 12. Here the CDR3 DNA reads TGTGCCAGCACCTTGGTTCGGGCAGGGGGTGGCTACACCTTC. Amino acid sequence: CASTLVRAGGGYTF.

The chain couples TRBV28 to TRBJ2-7, with 9 positions matching TRBD2. V shed 5 bases, J shed 5 bases, and the junction held 16 bases outside the gene matches. The CDR3 is made up of 17 amino acids. Germline-derived CDR1 and CDR2 are MDHEN and SYDVKM. CDR3 in DNA: TGTGCCAGCAGTATGAGGTCGTTTGGACTAGCGAACCACGAGCAGTACTTC. Protein product: CASSMRSFGLANHEQYF.

The V call is TRBV6-5, the J call TRBJ2-3; D is undetermined. Germline CDR1 is MNHEY and CDR2 is SVGAGI. The CDR3 covers 13 residues. V lost 0 bases and J 10 bases, leaving 11 bases between the germline ends. This CDR3 is CASSYSSAFAQYF. The CDR3 coding sequence is TGTGCCAGCAGTTACTCGAGCGCTTTTGCGCAGTATTTT.

This clone has just one count. At the DNA level, this CDR3 is encoded by other sequences in the same sample as well. This chain links TRBV5-1 with TRBJ2-7, with 8 bases that match TRBD1. Germline CDR1 reads SGHRS; CDR2 reads YFSETQ. The junction had 7 bases not matched to a gene; V was cut back by 6 bases and J by 2 bases. The CDR3 runs 14 residues. This chain's CDR3 is CASNPGTGPYEQYF. The CDR3 region has the DNA TGCGCCAGCAACCCCGGGACAGGCCCCTACGAGCAGTACTTC.

The genes are TRBV10-2 and TRBJ2-7, with TRBD1 identical over 7 bases. J gave up 4 bases and V 3 bases, and 6 bases lay outside the gene matches. The V gene's germline CDR1 is WSHSY and CDR2 SAAADI. There are 14 residues in the CDR3. In nucleotides, the CDR3 is TGCGCCAGCAGTGACGACAGGGATTCATACGAGCAGTACTTC. It yields the protein CASSDDRDSYEQYF.

As DNA, the CDR3 is TGTGCCAGCACCACTCTAAACAATGAGCAGTTCTTC. It encodes CASTTLNNEQFF. The chain has TRBV7-9 and TRBJ2-1; D unresolved. Trimming cost V 7 bases and J 5 bases, with 9 bases left between them. The length of the CDR3 is 12 residues. The germline V gene encodes CDR1 SEHNR and CDR2 FQNEAQ (reference sequence).

J is TRBJ1-5 and V is TRBV10-1; unclear D gene. The CDR3 loop spans 13 amino acids. Trimming stripped 0 bases from V and 5 bases from J, with 5 bases between. Germline V gene lookup returns CDR1 WNHNN and CDR2 SYGVQD (reference sequence). The CDR3 protein is CASSESVDQPQHF. As DNA, the CDR3 is TGCGCCAGCAGTGAGTCAGTAGATCAGCCCCAGCATTTT.

V usage is TRBV7-8 and J usage is TRBJ1-6; D might be TRBD1 (6 bases). The CDR3 length is 13 residues. Trimming left V 5 bases short and J 9 bases short, with 11 bases between. Germline assignment: CDR1 SGHVS and CDR2 FQNEAQ. CDR3 loop: CASSTEGGSPLHF. The CDR3 DNA is TGTGCCAGCAGCACCGAAGGGGGTTCACCCCTCCACTTT.

The CDR3 region is CASSSGLAGVETQYF. CDR3 nucleotides: TGTGCCAGCAGCTCGGGACTAGCGGGGGTGGAGACCCAGTACTTC. The genes are TRBV7-8 and TRBJ2-5; TRBD2 aligns across 14 bases. Germline assignment: CDR1 SGHVS and CDR2 FQNEAQ. The CDR3 consists of 15 residues. V was pared by 4 bases and J by 5 bases, with 3 bases of the junction left unmatched. Variable domain in full (rest from reference TRBV7-8 and TRBJ2-5): GAGVSQSPRYKVAKRGQDVALRCDPISGHVSLFWYQQALGQGPEFLTYFQNEAQLDKSGLPSDRFFAERPEGSVSTLKIQRTQQEDSAVYLCASSSGLAGVETQYFGPGTRLLVL.

The rearrangement links TRBV6-6 to TRBJ2-1; TRBD2 agrees at 8 bases. Germline CDR1 and CDR2: MNHNY and SVGAGI (reference sequence). The V gene end was trimmed by 7 bases and the J gene end by 2 bases; junction bases not matched to a gene: 7. CDR3 size: 15 residues. The CDR3 spells CASTNSGTTYNEQFF. DNA of the CDR3: TGTGCCAGCACAAATAGCGGGACCACCTACAATGAGCAGTTCTTC.

This clone was counted a single time. The chain employs TRBV10-3 and TRBJ2-5; D possibly corresponds to TRBD1 (5 bases). Between the trimmed V and J ends, which lost 4 bases and 4 bases, there was a span of 13 bases. The CDR3 contains 14 residues. Germline values: CDR1 ENHRY, CDR2 SYGVKD. DNA of the CDR3: TGTGCCATCAGTGGGGATAGGGGTACAGAGACCCAGTACTTC. This codes for CAISGDRGTETQYF.

The chain combines TRBV30 with TRBJ2-1, with 12 nucleotides matching TRBD1. V was pared by 0 bases and J by 8 bases, with 2 bases of the junction left unmatched. Germline V gene lookup returns CDR1 GTSNPN and CDR2 SVGIG (reference sequence). The CDR3 is 14 residues long. CDR3: CAWSVGTGGDEQFF. CDR3 coding DNA: TGTGCCTGGAGTGTTGGGACAGGGGGCGATGAGCAGTTCTTC.

The gene calls are TRBV28 and TRBJ1-5; 7 nucleotides align to TRBD1. Unmatched junction bases numbered 2, after V lost 1 base and J lost 2 bases. This CDR3 region has 15 residues. Germline CDR1 is MDHEN and CDR2 is SYDVKM. The chain's CDR3 is CASSLSTGGNQPQHF. CDR3 nucleotide sequence: TGTGCCAGCAGTTTATCCACAGGGGGCAATCAGCCCCAGCATTTT.